The present T cell receptor (beta chain) was sequenced within a study of monozygotic twins with inflammatory bowel disease. Following a re-call of the 5' RACE reads, TCRdb has one entry per CDR3 protein and lacks DNA. This sample contains approximately 120,000 distinct CDR3 sequences. The V gene's germline CDR1 is SQVTM and CDR2 ANQGSEA. The CDR3 runs 12 residues. This receptor was taken from a human donor with ulcerative colitis or Crohn's disease, or a healthy co-twin of an affected twin (not recorded which). The source material was blood. The gene calls are TRBV29-1 and TRBJ1-4; TCRdb's assignment of TRBD1 cannot be checked, as there is no DNA. CDR3 sequence reads: CSAWGGDEKLFF. Variable domain in full (rest from reference TRBV29-1 and TRBJ1-4): SAVISQKPSRDICQRGTSLTIQCQVDSQVTMMFWYRQQPGQSLTLIATANQGSEATYESGFVIDKFPISRPNLTFSTLTVSNMSPEDSSIYLCSAWGGDEKLFFGSGTQLSVL.